The rows below give T cell receptor beta chains drawn from one sample of a study of blood T cells in healthy people across ages. Via MiXCR, TCRdb re-called the 5' RACE reads, giving one row per CDR3 protein. The table records about 620,000 distinct CDR3 sequences, over 20% of them present only once. The sample was blood. The receptors come from a man between 65 and 85 years old in good health. Both conserved end residues are part of each CDR3. Each record gives: CDR3 DNA, CDR3 protein, V gene, J gene, D gene, clone size. D genes are given only for firm matches. Clone sizes are given selectively: once, few, many, or a class where the clone is expanded.

cdr3_nt: TGTGCCAGCAGTTTATCGGCAGGCTATAACTATGGCTACACCTTC
cdr3_aa: CASSLSAGYNYGYTF
v_call: TRBV12-3/TRBV12-4
j_call: TRBJ1-2
d_call: -
clone_size: few

cdr3_nt: TGTGCCACCACTAGCGGGAGTCTAGGTGAGCAGTACTTC
cdr3_aa: CATTSGSLGEQYF
v_call: TRBV6-5
j_call: TRBJ2-7
d_call: TRBD2
clone_size: few

cdr3_nt: TGCAGCGCGGACACTGGAGGCGATACGCAGTATTTT
cdr3_aa: CSADTGGDTQYF
v_call: TRBV29-1
j_call: TRBJ2-3
d_call: -
clone_size: -

cdr3_nt: TGTGCCAGCAGCTTAGGTGGGGGCCCAAACATTCAGTACTTC
cdr3_aa: CASSLGGGPNIQYF
v_call: TRBV7-9
j_call: TRBJ2-4
d_call: -
clone_size: few

cdr3_nt: TGCGCCAGCAGCCAAGATAAGCTAGCGGGAGGTGACAATGAGCAGTTCTTC
cdr3_aa: CASSQDKLAGGDNEQFF
v_call: TRBV4-3
j_call: TRBJ2-1
d_call: TRBD2
clone_size: few

cdr3_nt: TGTGCCAGCAGCTTAGCGCGAGGGGCTGACACTGAAGCTTTCTTT
cdr3_aa: CASSLARGADTEAFF
v_call: TRBV7-9
j_call: TRBJ1-1
d_call: -
clone_size: few

cdr3_nt: TGTGCCAGCAGTAGACAGGGGGTAAGCTCCTACGAGCAGTACTTC
cdr3_aa: CASSRQGVSSYEQYF
v_call: TRBV25-1
j_call: TRBJ2-7
d_call: TRBD1
clone_size: few

cdr3_nt: TGCAGCGTTGTGCTGATTGGGGCTAGCTTGGACGAGCAGTACTTC
cdr3_aa: CSVVLIGASLDEQYF
v_call: TRBV29-1
j_call: TRBJ2-7
d_call: -
clone_size: once

cdr3_nt: TGCAGCGTTGAACTAGCGGTCCCCTACGGTGAGCAGTTCTTC
cdr3_aa: CSVELAVPYGEQFF
v_call: TRBV29-1
j_call: TRBJ2-1
d_call: TRBD2
clone_size: few

cdr3_nt: TGCAGTGCTGCAGCTGGGGGACTTCCTGAAGCTTTCTTT
cdr3_aa: CSAAAGGLPEAFF
v_call: TRBV20-1
j_call: TRBJ1-1
d_call: -
clone_size: -

cdr3_nt: TGCGCCAGCAGCTTGCCGACAGGGAACATTCAGTACTTC
cdr3_aa: CASSLPTGNIQYF
v_call: TRBV5-1
j_call: TRBJ2-4
d_call: TRBD1
clone_size: many

cdr3_nt: TGTGCCAGCAGCTTCGACCCGGCGGATACGCAGTATTTT
cdr3_aa: CASSFDPADTQYF
v_call: TRBV7-3
j_call: TRBJ2-3
d_call: -
clone_size: -

cdr3_nt: TGCAGCGTTGAAATGGTCAGGGGGCCTGAAGCTTTCTTT
cdr3_aa: CSVEMVRGPEAFF
v_call: TRBV29-1
j_call: TRBJ1-1
d_call: TRBD1
clone_size: few

cdr3_nt: TGCAGTGCTAGGTGGGGACGGAGTAACCAAGAGACCCAGTACTTC
cdr3_aa: CSARWGRSNQETQYF
v_call: TRBV20-1
j_call: TRBJ2-5
d_call: -
clone_size: -

cdr3_nt: TGCGCCAGCAGCTCACCACCGGGACTAGCGGGATACGGTGTCGATGAGCAGTTCTTC
cdr3_aa: CASSSPPGLAGYGVDEQFF
v_call: TRBV5-1
j_call: TRBJ2-1
d_call: TRBD2
clone_size: -

cdr3_nt: TGCGCCAGCAGCCGGACTAGCGGGAGAGAGTACCAAGAGACCCAGTACTTC
cdr3_aa: CASSRTSGREYQETQYF
v_call: TRBV5-1
j_call: TRBJ2-5
d_call: TRBD2
clone_size: few

cdr3_nt: TGTGCCAGCAGCCAGACAGGGTTGGTTGAAAAACTGTTTTTT
cdr3_aa: CASSQTGLVEKLFF
v_call: TRBV3-1
j_call: TRBJ1-4
d_call: TRBD1
clone_size: few

cdr3_nt: TGCAGTGCTAGACAGGAGTATAATTCACCCCTCCACTTT
cdr3_aa: CSARQEYNSPLHF
v_call: TRBV20-1
j_call: TRBJ1-6
d_call: -
clone_size: -

cdr3_nt: TGTGCCAGCAGTGATGAGGCGGGAGGGTCCTACAATGAGCAGTTCTTC
cdr3_aa: CASSDEAGGSYNEQFF
v_call: TRBV6-4
j_call: TRBJ2-1
d_call: TRBD2
clone_size: few

cdr3_nt: TGTGCCAGCAGCCAGCAGCGGGAGCCGTGGTATACGCAGTATTTT
cdr3_aa: CASSQQREPWYTQYF
v_call: TRBV7-2
j_call: TRBJ2-3
d_call: TRBD2
clone_size: -

cdr3_nt: TGTGCCAGCAGTGAGATTCGGGCTAACTATGGCTACACCTTC
cdr3_aa: CASSEIRANYGYTF
v_call: TRBV6-1
j_call: TRBJ1-2
d_call: -
clone_size: few

cdr3_nt: TGTGCCAGCAGTTTAAACGACATCTCCTATGGCTACACCTTC
cdr3_aa: CASSLNDISYGYTF
v_call: TRBV12-3/TRBV12-4
j_call: TRBJ1-2
d_call: -
clone_size: medium-sized

cdr3_nt: TGTGCCAGCAGCTTCGGACGTGATGGCTACACCTTC
cdr3_aa: CASSFGRDGYTF
v_call: TRBV7-9
j_call: TRBJ1-2
d_call: -
clone_size: few

cdr3_nt: TGTGCCAGCAGCCAAGCTACCAATGAGCAGTTCTTC
cdr3_aa: CASSQATNEQFF
v_call: TRBV3-1
j_call: TRBJ2-1
d_call: -
clone_size: few

cdr3_nt: TGTGCCAGCGGACAGACCTACGAGCAGTACTTC
cdr3_aa: CASGQTYEQYF
v_call: TRBV6-1
j_call: TRBJ2-7
d_call: -
clone_size: few

cdr3_nt: TGTGCCAGCAGCTTGTGGCCTACTGGGGAGACCCAGTACTTC
cdr3_aa: CASSLWPTGETQYF
v_call: TRBV5-6
j_call: TRBJ2-5
d_call: -
clone_size: many

cdr3_nt: TGCGCCAGCAGCCCTGGGACTAGCGGGAGCTATGAGCAGTTCTTC
cdr3_aa: CASSPGTSGSYEQFF
v_call: TRBV5-1
j_call: TRBJ2-1
d_call: TRBD2
clone_size: few

cdr3_nt: TGCAGTGCTAGTTCGGCTAGCGGGAGGGGGAGAGACGGGAACATTCAGTACTTC
cdr3_aa: CSASSASGRGRDGNIQYF
v_call: TRBV20-1
j_call: TRBJ2-4
d_call: TRBD2
clone_size: -

cdr3_nt: TGTGCCAGCAGCCTCGCGGGACAGAGAAACACCGGGGAGCTGTTTTTT
cdr3_aa: CASSLAGQRNTGELFF
v_call: TRBV3-1
j_call: TRBJ2-2
d_call: -
clone_size: -

cdr3_nt: TGTGCCAGCAGCGGAGACTGGACAGGTGGCGAGCAGTACTTC
cdr3_aa: CASSGDWTGGEQYF
v_call: TRBV21-1
j_call: TRBJ2-7
d_call: -
clone_size: -

cdr3_nt: TGCGCCAGCAGCTTGGCCCCCGGGGCCAGCTCCTACGAGCAGTACTTC
cdr3_aa: CASSLAPGASSYEQYF
v_call: TRBV5-1
j_call: TRBJ2-7
d_call: -
clone_size: few

cdr3_nt: TGTGCCATCAGCAGACAGGGGGATGAGACCCAGTACTTC
cdr3_aa: CAISRQGDETQYF
v_call: TRBV10-3
j_call: TRBJ2-5
d_call: TRBD1
clone_size: -

cdr3_nt: TGTGCCAGCAGCGTAGACGAATCCTACCAAGAGACCCAGTACTTC
cdr3_aa: CASSVDESYQETQYF
v_call: TRBV9
j_call: TRBJ2-5
d_call: -
clone_size: -

cdr3_nt: TGTGCCAGTAGTTGGGGACAGGGGTACCAAGAGACCCAGTACTTC
cdr3_aa: CASSWGQGYQETQYF
v_call: TRBV19
j_call: TRBJ2-5
d_call: TRBD1
clone_size: -

cdr3_nt: TGTGCCAGCAGTCTCCGAGGCGACCCGGGCACTGAAGCTTTCTTT
cdr3_aa: CASSLRGDPGTEAFF
v_call: TRBV6-5
j_call: TRBJ1-1
d_call: -
clone_size: few

cdr3_nt: TGCAGCACAAGGGGATTCAGCGGGAGGTACCAAGAGACCCAGTACTTC
cdr3_aa: CSTRGFSGRYQETQYF
v_call: TRBV29-1
j_call: TRBJ2-5
d_call: TRBD2
clone_size: -

cdr3_nt: TGCAGTGCAGGGGACAGGGGTCCCTATGGCTACACCTTC
cdr3_aa: CSAGDRGPYGYTF
v_call: TRBV20-1
j_call: TRBJ1-2
d_call: TRBD1
clone_size: few

cdr3_nt: TGCAGTGCCGAGCCGAAGTATGGCTACACCTTC
cdr3_aa: CSAEPKYGYTF
v_call: TRBV20-1
j_call: TRBJ1-2
d_call: -
clone_size: -

cdr3_nt: TGCAGTGCTATGGGGGCTAGCGGGGGGCCAGATACGCAGTATTTT
cdr3_aa: CSAMGASGGPDTQYF
v_call: TRBV20-1
j_call: TRBJ2-3
d_call: TRBD2
clone_size: once

cdr3_nt: TGCGCCAGCAGCTTGGGCTTAGCGGGAGTAGCCAATGAGCAGTTCTTC
cdr3_aa: CASSLGLAGVANEQFF
v_call: TRBV5-1
j_call: TRBJ2-1
d_call: TRBD2
clone_size: -

cdr3_nt: TGCGCCAGCAGCTTGGTGGGCAGTCCGGGCCAGCCCCAGCATTTT
cdr3_aa: CASSLVGSPGQPQHF
v_call: TRBV5-1
j_call: TRBJ1-5
d_call: -
clone_size: many

cdr3_nt: TGTGCCAGCAGCCAAGAGGGGGACTATCAGAGCACAGATACGCAGTATTTT
cdr3_aa: CASSQEGDYQSTDTQYF
v_call: TRBV3-1
j_call: TRBJ2-3
d_call: TRBD2
clone_size: few

cdr3_nt: TGCGCCAGCAGCGAACCTAGCAGGGTCTGGGGTGAGCAGTTCTTC
cdr3_aa: CASSEPSRVWGEQFF
v_call: TRBV5-1
j_call: TRBJ2-1
d_call: -
clone_size: -

cdr3_nt: TGCGCCAGCAGCCAAGTATCCAGTAATTCACCCAAACCCCAATTCTTC
cdr3_aa: CASSQVSSNSPKPQFF
v_call: TRBV4-1
j_call: TRBJ2-7
d_call: -
clone_size: few

cdr3_nt: TGCAGTGCTAGAGACCGCGGTCTGGGAAACTACGAGCAGTACTTC
cdr3_aa: CSARDRGLGNYEQYF
v_call: TRBV20-1
j_call: TRBJ2-7
d_call: -
clone_size: -

cdr3_nt: TGCGCCAGCAGCTTGGGACAGATCACCGGGGAGCTGTTTTTT
cdr3_aa: CASSLGQITGELFF
v_call: TRBV5-1
j_call: TRBJ2-2
d_call: -
clone_size: few

cdr3_nt: TGTGCCATCAGTGAGTCGGGAACCCAAGAGACCCAGTACTTC
cdr3_aa: CAISESGTQETQYF
v_call: TRBV10-3
j_call: TRBJ2-5
d_call: -
clone_size: many

cdr3_nt: TGCAGCGGAGGGACGGGACCCTACGAGCAGTACTTC
cdr3_aa: CSGGTGPYEQYF
v_call: TRBV29-1
j_call: TRBJ2-7
d_call: -
clone_size: few

cdr3_nt: TGCAGTGCTAGCAAGGGAGCGATCGCCTATGGCTACACCTTC
cdr3_aa: CSASKGAIAYGYTF
v_call: TRBV20-1
j_call: TRBJ1-2
d_call: -
clone_size: few

cdr3_nt: TGTGCCAGCAGCACTAGGGGCGGGAGGCCAGTCTACGAGCAGTACTTC
cdr3_aa: CASSTRGGRPVYEQYF
v_call: TRBV13
j_call: TRBJ2-7
d_call: TRBD2
clone_size: few

cdr3_nt: TGCAGTGCTAGGGACGGTGATCAGCCCCAGCATTTT
cdr3_aa: CSARDGDQPQHF
v_call: TRBV20-1
j_call: TRBJ1-5
d_call: -
clone_size: few

cdr3_nt: TGTGCCAGCAGCTTAACCGGTACTAGCACAGATACGCAGTATTTT
cdr3_aa: CASSLTGTSTDTQYF
v_call: TRBV7-3
j_call: TRBJ2-3
d_call: -
clone_size: many

cdr3_nt: TGTGCCAGCAGTTTATTAGGACTAGGGGCCTTATGTTACTTC
cdr3_aa: CASSLLGLGALCYF
v_call: TRBV28
j_call: TRBJ2-7
d_call: TRBD2
clone_size: -

cdr3_nt: TGTGCCATCGCCAGACTAGAGGATCACGAGCAGTACTTC
cdr3_aa: CAIARLEDHEQYF
v_call: TRBV10-3
j_call: TRBJ2-7
d_call: -
clone_size: -

cdr3_nt: TGCGCCAGCAGCCAGATCTCGGGCTCCACAGATACGCAGTATTTT
cdr3_aa: CASSQISGSTDTQYF
v_call: TRBV5-1
j_call: TRBJ2-3
d_call: -
clone_size: -

cdr3_nt: TGTGCCAGCAGCTTAGACACAGGGCGAGAGACCCAGTACTTC
cdr3_aa: CASSLDTGRETQYF
v_call: TRBV7-6
j_call: TRBJ2-5
d_call: -
clone_size: few

cdr3_nt: TGCGCCAGCAGCCAGGCCGGGACCGAGAATGAAAAACTGTTTTTT
cdr3_aa: CASSQAGTENEKLFF
v_call: TRBV4-1
j_call: TRBJ1-4
d_call: -
clone_size: many